This TCR beta chain was sequenced during a study of identifying expanded T cells in peripheral blood. Notes on the study in general: About 1.3 clones differed between technical replicates, versus around 15 and 18 over time. Variance in clone template counts between approximately two-week samples significantly increased with total template count across all healthy donors.

To note about this clone: Antigen specificity is unknown.

In germline, CDR1 is SGHAT, CDR2 FQNNGV. V shed 5 bases, J shed 1 base, and the junction held 2 bases outside the gene matches. The CDR3 spans 15 residues. TCRdb's table, derived via immunoSEQ multiplex PCR, lists solely in-frame clones and lacks some. The data show some 70,000 clones, with approximately 87% seen just once and about 3.3% held by the top ten. The TCR comes from a person between 18 and 75 years old in good health. The chain is built from TRBV11-2 and TRBJ2-7; 13 bases match TRBD2. Sequencing input: blood. The CDR3 spells CASSRGLAGSYEQYF. The CDR3 DNA is TGTGCCAGCAGCCGGGGACTAGCGGGGTCCTACGAGCAGTACTTC.